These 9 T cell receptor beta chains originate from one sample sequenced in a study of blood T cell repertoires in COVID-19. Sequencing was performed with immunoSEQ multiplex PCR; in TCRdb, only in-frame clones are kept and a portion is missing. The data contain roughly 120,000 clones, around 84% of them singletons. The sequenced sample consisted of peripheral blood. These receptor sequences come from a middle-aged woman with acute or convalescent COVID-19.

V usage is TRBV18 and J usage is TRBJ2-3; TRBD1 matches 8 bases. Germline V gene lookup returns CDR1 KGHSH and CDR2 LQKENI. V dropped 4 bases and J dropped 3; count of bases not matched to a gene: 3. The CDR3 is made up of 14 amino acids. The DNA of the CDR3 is TGTGCCAGCTCACTGGGACAGGTGACAGATACGCAGTATTTT. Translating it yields CASSLGQVTDTQYF.

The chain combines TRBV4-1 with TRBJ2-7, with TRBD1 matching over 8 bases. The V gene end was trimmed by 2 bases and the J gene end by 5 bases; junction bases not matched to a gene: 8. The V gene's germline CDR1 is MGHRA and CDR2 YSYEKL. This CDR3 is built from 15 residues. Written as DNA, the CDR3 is TGCGCCAGCAGCCAACCCGGACAGGGTATCAACGAGCAGTACTTC. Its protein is CASSQPGQGINEQYF.

CDR3 region: CASSLAGGGQPQHF. Here the CDR3 DNA reads TGCGCCAGCAGCTTGGCCGGGGGTGGCCAGCCCCAGCATTTT. The chain employs TRBV5-1 and TRBJ1-5, with D perhaps matching TRBD1 (5 bases). Germline CDR1 SGHRS, CDR2 YFSETQ. The CDR3 consists of 14 residues. The V end lost 0 bases, the J end lost 7 bases, and 11 bases lay between the germline ends.

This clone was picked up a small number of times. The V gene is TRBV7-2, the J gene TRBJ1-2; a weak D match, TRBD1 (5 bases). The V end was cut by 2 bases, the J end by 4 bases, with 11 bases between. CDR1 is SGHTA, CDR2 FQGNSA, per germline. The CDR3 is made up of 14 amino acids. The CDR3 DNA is TGTGCCAGCAGCTTATACAGGACGGGCTATGGCTACACCTTC. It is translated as CASSLYRTGYGYTF. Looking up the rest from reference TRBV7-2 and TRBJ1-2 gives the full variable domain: GAGVSQSPSNKVTEKGKDVELRCDPISGHTALYWYRQSLGQGLEFLIYFQGNSAPDKSGLPSDRFSAERTGGSVSTLTIQRTQQEDSAVYLCASSLYRTGYGYTFGSGTRLTVV.

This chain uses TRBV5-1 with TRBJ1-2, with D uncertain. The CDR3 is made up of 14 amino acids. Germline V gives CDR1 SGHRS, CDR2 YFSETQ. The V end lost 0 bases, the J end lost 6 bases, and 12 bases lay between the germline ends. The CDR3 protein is CASSLGGGGNGYTF. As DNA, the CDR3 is TGCGCCAGCAGCTTGGGGGGAGGAGGCAATGGCTACACCTTC. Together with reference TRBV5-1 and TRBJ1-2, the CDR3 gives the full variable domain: KAGVTQTPRYLIKTRGQQVTLSCSPISGHRSVSWYQQTPGQGLQFLFEYFSETQRNKGNFPGRFSGRQFSNSRSEMNVSTLELGDSALYLCASSLGGGGNGYTFGSGTRLTVV.

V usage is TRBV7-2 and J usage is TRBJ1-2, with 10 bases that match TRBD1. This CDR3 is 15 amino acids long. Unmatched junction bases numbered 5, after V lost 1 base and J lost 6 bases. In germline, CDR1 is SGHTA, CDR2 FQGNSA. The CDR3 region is CASSLDGTGVDGYTF. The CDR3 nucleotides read TGTGCCAGCAGCTTAGACGGGACAGGGGTCGATGGCTACACCTTC.

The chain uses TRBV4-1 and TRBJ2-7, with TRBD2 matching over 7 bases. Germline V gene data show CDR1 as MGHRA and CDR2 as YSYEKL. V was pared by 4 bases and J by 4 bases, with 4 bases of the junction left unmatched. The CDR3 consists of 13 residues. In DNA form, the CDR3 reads TGCGCCAGCAGCCGCTTTAGCGGGTACGAGCAGTACTTC. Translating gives CASSRFSGYEQYF.

CDR3 in amino acids: CASSLAGVAGNTIYF. The DNA of the CDR3 is TGTGCCAGCAGCCTGGCCGGGGTGGCCGGAAACACCATATATTTT. V usage is TRBV5-4 and J usage is TRBJ1-3; D remains ambiguous. The V and J ends lost 4 bases and 4 bases respectively, with 15 bases between them. The CDR3 is 15 amino acids. Germline V gene data show CDR1 as SGHNT and CDR2 as YYREEE (reference sequence).

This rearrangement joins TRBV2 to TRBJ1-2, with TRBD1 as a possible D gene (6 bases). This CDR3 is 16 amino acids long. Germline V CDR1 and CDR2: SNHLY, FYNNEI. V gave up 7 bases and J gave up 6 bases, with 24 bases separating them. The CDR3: CASIPGAVSGLDGYTF. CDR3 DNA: TGTGCCAGCATCCCAGGGGCAGTTTCAGGTCTGGATGGCTACACCTTC.